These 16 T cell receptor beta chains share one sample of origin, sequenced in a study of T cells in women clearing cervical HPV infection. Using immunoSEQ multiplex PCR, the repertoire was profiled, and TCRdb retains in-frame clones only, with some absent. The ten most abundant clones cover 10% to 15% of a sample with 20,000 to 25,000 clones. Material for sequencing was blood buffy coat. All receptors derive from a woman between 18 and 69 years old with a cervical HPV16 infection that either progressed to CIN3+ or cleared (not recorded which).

CDR3 loop: CASSEAGTGGLGGYTF. The CDR3 DNA, read in part, is TGTGCCAGCAGTGAAGCAGGGACAGGGGGGTTAGGTGGC. This sequence joins TRBV6-1 and TRBJ1-2, with 11 bases matching TRBD1. The read stops 3 residues short of the end of the CDR3; the missing end is completed from the germline J gene. Losses at the gene ends were 0 bases for V and 7 bases for J; bases not matched to a gene: 7. This CDR3 is 16 amino acids long. Germline V gives CDR1 MNHNS, CDR2 SASEGT.

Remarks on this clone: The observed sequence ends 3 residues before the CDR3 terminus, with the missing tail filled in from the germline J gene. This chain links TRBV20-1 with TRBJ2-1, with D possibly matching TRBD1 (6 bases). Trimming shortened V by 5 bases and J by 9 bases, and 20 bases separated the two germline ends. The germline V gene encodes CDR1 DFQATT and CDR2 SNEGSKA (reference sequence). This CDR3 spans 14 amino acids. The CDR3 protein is CSASRRLQGGEQFF. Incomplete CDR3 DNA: TGCAGTGCTTCACGCCGGTTACAGGGCGGTGAG.

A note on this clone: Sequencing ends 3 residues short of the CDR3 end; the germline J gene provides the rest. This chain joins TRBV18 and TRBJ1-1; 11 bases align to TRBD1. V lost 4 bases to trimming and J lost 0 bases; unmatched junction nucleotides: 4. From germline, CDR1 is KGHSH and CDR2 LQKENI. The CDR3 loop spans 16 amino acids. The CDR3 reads CASSQDRGLLNTEAFF. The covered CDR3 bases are TGTGCCAGCTCACAGGACAGGGGGCTCTTGAACACTGAA.

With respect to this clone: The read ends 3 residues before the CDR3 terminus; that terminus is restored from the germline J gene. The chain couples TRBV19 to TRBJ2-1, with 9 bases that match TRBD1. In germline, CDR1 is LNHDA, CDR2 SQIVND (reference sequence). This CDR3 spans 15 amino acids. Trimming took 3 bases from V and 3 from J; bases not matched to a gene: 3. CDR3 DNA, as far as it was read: TGTGCCAGTAGTATTGCGGGACAGGGCTACAATGAG. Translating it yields CASSIAGQGYNE. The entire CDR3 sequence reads CASSIAGQGYNEQFF.

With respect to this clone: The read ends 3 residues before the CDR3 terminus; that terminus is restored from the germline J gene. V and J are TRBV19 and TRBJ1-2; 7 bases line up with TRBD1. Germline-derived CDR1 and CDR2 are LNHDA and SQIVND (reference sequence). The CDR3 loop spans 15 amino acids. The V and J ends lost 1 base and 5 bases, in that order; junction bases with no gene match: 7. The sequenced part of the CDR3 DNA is TGTGCCAGTAGTATAGGTAGAGGGGGCGCGTATGGC. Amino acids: CASSIGRGGAYG. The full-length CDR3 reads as CASSIGRGGAYGYTF.

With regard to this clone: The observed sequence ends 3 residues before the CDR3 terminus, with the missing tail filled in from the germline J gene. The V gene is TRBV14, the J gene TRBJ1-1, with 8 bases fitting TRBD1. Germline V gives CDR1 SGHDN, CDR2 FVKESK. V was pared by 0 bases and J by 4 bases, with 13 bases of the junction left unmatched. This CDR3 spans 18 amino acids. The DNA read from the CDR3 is TGTGCCAGCAGCCAAGATCTATGGGGCAGGGGGCGTCGCACTGAA. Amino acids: CASSQDLWGRGRRTE. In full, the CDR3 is CASSQDLWGRGRRTEAFF.

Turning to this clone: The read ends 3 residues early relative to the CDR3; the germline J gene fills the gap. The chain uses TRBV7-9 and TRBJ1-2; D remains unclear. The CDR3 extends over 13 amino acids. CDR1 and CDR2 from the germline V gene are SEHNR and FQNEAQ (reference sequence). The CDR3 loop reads CASSLLSRVDYTF. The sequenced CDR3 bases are TGTGCCAGCAGCTTATTATCACGGGTCGAC.

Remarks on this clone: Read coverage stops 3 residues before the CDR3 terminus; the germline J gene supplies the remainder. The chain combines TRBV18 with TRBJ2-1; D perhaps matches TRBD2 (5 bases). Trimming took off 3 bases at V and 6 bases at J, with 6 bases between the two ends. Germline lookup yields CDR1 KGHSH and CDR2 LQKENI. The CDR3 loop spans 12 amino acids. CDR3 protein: CASSPDSNEQFF. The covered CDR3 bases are TGTGCCAGCTCACCGGACTCCAATGAG.

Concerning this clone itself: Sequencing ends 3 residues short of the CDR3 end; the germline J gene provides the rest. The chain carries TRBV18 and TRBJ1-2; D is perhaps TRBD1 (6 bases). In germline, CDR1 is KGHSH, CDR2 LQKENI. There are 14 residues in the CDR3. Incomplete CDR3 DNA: TGTGCCAGCTCACCAAAAGCAGGGGTAGATACC. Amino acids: CASSPKAGVDT. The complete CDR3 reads CASSPKAGVDTYTF. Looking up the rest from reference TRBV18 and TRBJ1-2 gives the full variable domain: NAGVMQNPRHLVRRRGQEARLRCSPMKGHSHVYWYRQLPEEGLKFMVYLQKENIIDESGMPKERFSAEFPKEGPSILRIQQVVRGDSAAYFCASSPKAGVDTYTFGSGTRLTVV.

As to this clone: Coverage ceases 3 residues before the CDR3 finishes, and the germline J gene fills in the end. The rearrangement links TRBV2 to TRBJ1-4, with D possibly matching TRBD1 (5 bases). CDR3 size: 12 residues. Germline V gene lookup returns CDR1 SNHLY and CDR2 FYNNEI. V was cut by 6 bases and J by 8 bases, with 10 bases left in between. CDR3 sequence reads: CASRGGGEKLFF. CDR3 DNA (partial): TGTGCCAGCAGGGGGGGTGGAGAAAAA.

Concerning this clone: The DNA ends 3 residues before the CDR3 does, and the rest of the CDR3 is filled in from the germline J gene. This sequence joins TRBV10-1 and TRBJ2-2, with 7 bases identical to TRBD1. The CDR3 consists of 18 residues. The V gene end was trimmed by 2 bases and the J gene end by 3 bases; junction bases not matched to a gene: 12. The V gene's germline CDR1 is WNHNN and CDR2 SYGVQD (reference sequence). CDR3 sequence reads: CASSETGAGGIYTGELFF. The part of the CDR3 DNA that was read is TGCGCCAGCAGTGAGACCGGGGCAGGGGGAATTTACACCGGGGAG.

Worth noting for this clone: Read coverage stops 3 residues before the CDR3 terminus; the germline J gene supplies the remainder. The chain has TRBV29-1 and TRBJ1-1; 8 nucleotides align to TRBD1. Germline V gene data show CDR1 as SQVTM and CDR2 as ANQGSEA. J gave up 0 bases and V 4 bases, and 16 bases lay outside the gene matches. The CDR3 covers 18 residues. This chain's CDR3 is CSVVRWGTGIPLNTEAFF. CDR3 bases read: TGCAGCGTTGTCCGGTGGGGGACAGGTATTCCTTTGAACACTGAA.

Here the CDR3 reads CASSIKLERAGQPQHF. The DNA read from the CDR3 is TGTGCCAGTAGTATAAAACTAGAGAGGGCCGGACAGCCC. J is TRBJ1-5 and V is TRBV19; D ambiguous. The DNA ends 3 residues before the CDR3 does, and the rest of the CDR3 is filled in from the germline J gene. Trimming took off 2 bases at V and 7 bases at J, with 18 bases between the two ends. The CDR3 extends over 16 amino acids. Germline lookup yields CDR1 LNHDA and CDR2 SQIVND (reference sequence).

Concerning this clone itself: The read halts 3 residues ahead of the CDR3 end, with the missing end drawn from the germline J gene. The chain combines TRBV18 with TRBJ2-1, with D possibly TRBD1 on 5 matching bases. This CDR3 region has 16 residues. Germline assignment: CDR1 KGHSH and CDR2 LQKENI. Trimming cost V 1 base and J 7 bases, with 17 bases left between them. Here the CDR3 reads CASSPLGQQDGNEQFF. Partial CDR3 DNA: TGTGCCAGCTCACCACTCGGCCAACAGGACGGAAATGAG.

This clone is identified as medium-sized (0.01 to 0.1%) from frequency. CDR3 bases read: TGTGCCAGTAGTATCGGCCAGCGGAATGAAAAA. Translated, it gives CASSIGQRNEK. The entire CDR3 protein reads CASSIGQRNEKLFF. The rearrangement links TRBV19 to TRBJ1-4; D is uncertain. The read falls 3 residues short of the CDR3 end, and the missing part is taken from the germline J gene. Germline CDR1 LNHDA, CDR2 SQIVND (reference sequence). The CDR3 length is 14 residues. The ends were cut back, 3 bases at V and 5 bases at J, with 10 bases in the middle. Full variable domain (outside the CDR3, taken from reference TRBV19 and TRBJ1-4): DGGITQSPKYLFRKEGQNVTLSCEQNLNHDAMYWYRQDPGQGLRLIYYSQIVNDFQKGDIAEGYSVSREKKESFPLTVTSAQKNPTAFYLCASSIGQRNEKLFFGSGTQLSVL.

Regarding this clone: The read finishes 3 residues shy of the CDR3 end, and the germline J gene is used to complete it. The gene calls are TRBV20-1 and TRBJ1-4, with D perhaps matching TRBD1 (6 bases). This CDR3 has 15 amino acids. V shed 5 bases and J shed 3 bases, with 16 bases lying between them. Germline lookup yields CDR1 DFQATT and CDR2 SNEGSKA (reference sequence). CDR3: CSAGITGGPNEKLFF. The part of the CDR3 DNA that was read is TGCAGTGCTGGAATCACGGGGGGCCCTAATGAAAAA.